Each of the 19 T cell receptor beta chains below was sequenced from the same sample in a study of blood T cell repertoires in COVID-19 (dated by TCRdb to 2018 to 2021). Receptor libraries were prepared by the immunoSEQ multiplex PCR assay. Entries here come from immuneACCESS through TCRdb and include only in-frame sequences with V and J called. Some clones fail to appear in such tables; in the studies checked, an unresolved V gene covers under half of the shortfall, and the cause of the remainder is unknown. The sample table contains about 300,000 clones; only one count was recorded for 75% to 95% of them. Clones ranked in the top ten supply about 7% of the sample. Specimen: peripheral blood. Receptor source: a woman in her twenties or thirties with COVID-19, enrolled during active disease.

The rearrangement joins TRBV5-4 to TRBJ2-7; 9 bases are a match to TRBD2. The CDR3 has 14 residues. Germline CDR1 is SGHNT and CDR2 is YYREEE (reference sequence). V lost 0 bases to trimming and J lost 3 bases; unmatched junction nucleotides: 1. DNA for the CDR3: TGTGCCAGCAGCTTGGAACTAGCGGGCTACGAGCAGTACTTC. Protein sequence: CASSLELAGYEQYF. Full variable domain (rest looked up from reference TRBV5-4 and TRBJ2-7): ETGVTQSPTHLIKTRGQQVTLRCSSQSGHNTVSWYQQALGQGPQFIFQYYREEENGRGNFPPRFSGLQFPNYSSELNVNALELDDSALYLCASSLELAGYEQYFGPGTRLTVT.

The CDR3 bases are TGTGCCAGCAGCTTAGCTCGACAGGGGACAAGAGGAGCCTACAATGAGCAGTTCTTC. Translating it yields CASSLARQGTRGAYNEQFF. The chain recombines TRBV7-6 with TRBJ2-1, with TRBD1 matching over 8 bases. Germline CDR1 reads SGHVS; CDR2 reads FNYEAQ. This CDR3 has 19 residues. Unmatched junction bases numbered 12, after V lost 0 bases and J lost 2 bases.

V and J are TRBV4-3 and TRBJ1-2; 10 nucleotides align to TRBD1. This CDR3 spans 14 amino acids. The J segment lost 6 bases and the V segment lost 3 bases, leaving 4 bases of the junction unmatched. Germline assignment: CDR1 LGHNA and CDR2 YSLEER. CDR3 coding DNA: TGCGCCAGCAGCCATGCCGGGACAGGGGATGGCTACACCTTC. Encoded protein: CASSHAGTGDGYTF.

The chain uses TRBV5-6 and TRBJ1-2; TRBD1 aligns across 11 bases. CDR3 length: 14 amino acids. V was clipped by 3 bases and J by 6 bases; unmatched bases: 4. Looked up from germline, CDR1 is SGHDT and CDR2 is YYEEEE. CDR3 DNA sequence: TGTGCCAGCAGCTGGAGGGACAGGGGGAATGGCTACACCTTC. As protein: CASSWRDRGNGYTF.

The chain links TRBV5-1 to TRBJ2-1, with 7 bases fitting TRBD2. Trimming took 0 bases from V and 10 from J; bases not matched to a gene: 10. The CDR3 has 15 amino acids. The V gene's germline CDR1 is SGHRS and CDR2 YFSETQ. The CDR3 protein is CASSLGDYSRPEQFF. The CDR3 DNA sequence: TGCGCCAGCAGCTTGGGGGACTACTCCCGACCGGAGCAGTTCTTC. Together with reference TRBV5-1 and TRBJ2-1, the CDR3 gives the full variable domain: KAGVTQTPRYLIKTRGQQVTLSCSPISGHRSVSWYQQTPGQGLQFLFEYFSETQRNKGNFPGRFSGRQFSNSRSEMNVSTLELGDSALYLCASSLGDYSRPEQFFGPGTRLTVL.

This chain links TRBV28 with TRBJ2-7, with D tentatively TRBD1 (5 bases). Trimming removed 4 bases at V and 7 bases at J, with 11 bases between. This CDR3 spans 12 amino acids. Germline CDR1 reads MDHEN; CDR2 reads SYDVKM. The chain's CDR3 is CASSYGKGEQYF. In DNA, the CDR3 is TGTGCCAGCAGTTACGGAAAGGGGGAGCAGTACTTC.

The chain joins TRBV28 to TRBJ1-2; D is perhaps TRBD1 (6 bases). CDR1 and CDR2 (germline): MDHEN, SYDVKM. V was pared by 4 bases and J by 5 bases, with 20 bases between. The CDR3 runs to 16 residues. CDR3 bases: TGTGCCAGCAGTTGGGGCCCACAGGGTGAGGGGTATGGCTACACCTTC. Translated, it gives CASSWGPQGEGYGYTF.

The chain couples TRBV11-3 to TRBJ2-1; 9 positions match TRBD2. This CDR3 region has 14 residues. The germline V gene has CDR1 SGHNT and CDR2 YENEEA. V shed 4 bases and J 9 bases; nucleotides not matched to a gene: 7. The CDR3 protein is CASSSGTSRSEQFF. CDR3 coding DNA: TGTGCCAGCAGCTCCGGGACTAGCAGGTCTGAGCAGTTCTTC.

The chain links TRBV30 to TRBJ2-5; 8 nucleotides align to TRBD2. V was clipped by 3 bases and J by 0 bases; unmatched bases: 3. The length of the CDR3 is 14 residues. Germline lookup yields CDR1 GTSNPN and CDR2 SVGIG (reference sequence). The CDR3: CAWSLAGNQETQYF. CDR3 DNA sequence: TGTGCCTGGAGCCTAGCGGGTAACCAAGAGACCCAGTACTTC.

The chain uses TRBV19 and TRBJ2-3, with TRBD1 matching 7 bases. CDR3 length: 14 residues. Germline CDR1 LNHDA, CDR2 SQIVND (reference sequence). V lost 7 bases and J lost 7; bases outside the gene matches: 11. CDR3 coding DNA: TGTGCCAGTAAGAAACAGGGGCGCGGGTATACGCAGTATTTT. Its protein product is CASKKQGRGYTQYF.

The sample holds one count of this clone. This chain links TRBV28 with TRBJ2-2, with D possibly matching TRBD2 (5 bases). Trimming stripped 1 base from V and 7 bases from J, with 7 bases between. The CDR3 is 13 residues long. Per the germline V gene, CDR1 is MDHEN and CDR2 is SYDVKM. In DNA, the CDR3 is TGTGCCAGCAGTTTATTTAGCGTCGGGGAGCTGTTTTTT. Translated: CASSLFSVGELFF.

V gene TRBV6-2 or TRBV6-3 combines with J gene TRBJ2-7, with 12 bases aligning to TRBD1. V gave up 6 bases and J gave up 6 bases; unmatched junction bases: 6. CDR1 and CDR2 from the germline V gene are MNHEY and SVGEGT. This CDR3 is built from 14 residues. The CDR3 nucleotides read TGTGCCAGCAGCCCGGGACAGGGGGCGTCCGAGCAGTACTTC. It encodes CASSPGQGASEQYF.

The chain is built from TRBV6-4 and TRBJ2-7; TRBD1 aligns across 8 bases. V gave up 6 bases and J gave up 6 bases; unmatched junction bases: 19. CDR3 length: 17 residues. In germline, CDR1 is MRHNA, CDR2 SNTAGT. CDR3 DNA: TGTGCCAGCAGGACAGGGGTCCGGGCTTTTAAGGGCTGCGAGCAGTACTTC. Translation gives CASRTGVRAFKGCEQYF.

The chain links TRBV10-3 to TRBJ2-1; no clear D gene. Germline loops: CDR1 ENHRY, CDR2 SYGVKD. The CDR3 contains 17 residues. Trimming pared 6 bases from V and 7 bases from J, leaving 25 bases between. CDR3 sequence: CAIRATLERVHGNEQFF. CDR3 nucleotide sequence: TGTGCCATCAGAGCGACCCTGGAGCGAGTTCACGGGAATGAGCAGTTCTTC.

This clone came up once. The chain combines TRBV4-1 with TRBJ1-5; 9 bases line up with TRBD1. The CDR3 is 18 residues long. Germline lookup yields CDR1 MGHRA and CDR2 YSYEKL. V lost 2 bases, J lost 5 bases, and 13 bases stayed unmatched. DNA for the CDR3: TGCGCCAGCAGCCAATACCCGGGACAGGGAACCTTTTATCAGCCCCAGCATTTT. Its translation: CASSQYPGQGTFYQPQHF.

The chain couples TRBV2 to TRBJ1-2, with D maybe TRBD1 (5 bases). The V end lost 7 bases, the J end lost 0 bases, and 9 bases lay between the germline ends. This CDR3 is 13 amino acids long. CDR1 is SNHLY, CDR2 FYNNEI, per germline. CDR3 protein: CASTRTTNYGYTF. CDR3 sequence (DNA): TGTGCCAGCACCCGGACAACTAACTATGGCTACACCTTC.

The CDR3 sequence: CASSPVVNYGYTF. The CDR3, as DNA: TGTGCCAGCAGCCCTGTAGTAAACTATGGCTACACCTTC. This rearrangement joins TRBV7-6 to TRBJ1-2; no clear D. The germline V gene encodes CDR1 SGHVS and CDR2 FNYEAQ. The germline V and J ends were trimmed by 5 bases and 2 bases, with 9 bases remaining between them. This CDR3 spans 13 amino acids.

J is TRBJ1-1 and V is TRBV9; D ambiguous. V was cut by 4 bases and J by 0 bases, with 19 bases left in between. In germline, CDR1 is SGDLS, CDR2 YYNGEE. The CDR3 sequence is 17 residues long. Here the CDR3 reads CASSTQASLFLNTEAFF. DNA of the CDR3: TGTGCCAGCAGCACCCAGGCCTCACTTTTCTTGAACACTGAAGCTTTCTTT.

The V gene is TRBV10-1, the J gene TRBJ1-1; D is perhaps TRBD1 (5 bases). V lost 0 bases, J lost 4 bases, and 9 bases lay in between. The CDR3 is made up of 14 amino acids. The germline V gene has CDR1 WNHNN and CDR2 SYGVQD (reference sequence). The CDR3 here is CASSESGRATEAFF. The DNA of the CDR3 is TGCGCCAGCAGTGAGTCCGGCAGGGCCACTGAAGCTTTCTTT.